This T cell receptor (beta chain) was found in a study of shared clonotypes between healthy human individuals. This CDR3 contains 19 residues. Germline V gene data show CDR1 as SGHRS and CDR2 as YFSETQ. V shed 0 bases and J 4 bases; nucleotides not matched to a gene: 18. Using immunoSEQ multiplex PCR, the repertoire was profiled, and TCRdb retains in-frame clones only, with some absent. The table includes a few million clones, 90% to 95% detected once. The J gene is TRBJ1-2, the V gene TRBV5-1; 7 nucleotides match TRBD1. This sequence was found in a young man in good health. What was sequenced was naive CD4+ T cells sorted from blood. Subset indicated: CD45RA+ positively selected. DNA of the CDR3: TGCGCCAGCAGCTTGGCCTTTTTCCGGCGGGACAGCCCGGTCTATGGCTACACCTTC. Amino acid sequence: CASSLAFFRRDSPVYGYTF.